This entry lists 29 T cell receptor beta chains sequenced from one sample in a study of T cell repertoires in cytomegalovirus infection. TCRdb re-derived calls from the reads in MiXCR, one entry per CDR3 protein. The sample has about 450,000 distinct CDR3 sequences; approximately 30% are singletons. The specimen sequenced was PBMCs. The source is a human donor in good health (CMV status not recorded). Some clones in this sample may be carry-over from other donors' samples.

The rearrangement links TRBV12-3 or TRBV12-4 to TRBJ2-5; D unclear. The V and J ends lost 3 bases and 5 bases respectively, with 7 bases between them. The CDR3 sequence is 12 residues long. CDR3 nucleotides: TGTGCCAGCAGTTTTGACGTCGAGACCCAGTACTTC. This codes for CASSFDVETQYF.

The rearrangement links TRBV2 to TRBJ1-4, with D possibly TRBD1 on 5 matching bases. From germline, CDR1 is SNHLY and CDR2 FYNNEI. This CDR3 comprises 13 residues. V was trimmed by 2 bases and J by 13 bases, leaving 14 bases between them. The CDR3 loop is CASSERTPLGLFF. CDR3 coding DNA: TGTGCCAGCAGTGAAAGGACACCCCTTGGACTGTTTTTT.

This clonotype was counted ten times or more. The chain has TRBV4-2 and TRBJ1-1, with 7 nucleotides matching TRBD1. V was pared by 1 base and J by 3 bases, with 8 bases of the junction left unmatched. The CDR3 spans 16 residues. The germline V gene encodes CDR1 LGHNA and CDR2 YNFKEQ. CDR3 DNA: TGTGCCAGCAGCCAAGCCCCCGGCAGGGGGGACACTGAAGCTTTCTTT. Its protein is CASSQAPGRGDTEAFF.

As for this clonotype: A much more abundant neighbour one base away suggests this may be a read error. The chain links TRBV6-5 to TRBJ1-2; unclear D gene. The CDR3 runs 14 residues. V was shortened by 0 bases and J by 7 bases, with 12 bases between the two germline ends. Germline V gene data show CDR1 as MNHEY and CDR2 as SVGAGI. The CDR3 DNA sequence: TGTGCCAGCAGTTACTCGCGGGAAGGCTGTGGCTACACCTTC. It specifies CASSYSREGCGYTF.

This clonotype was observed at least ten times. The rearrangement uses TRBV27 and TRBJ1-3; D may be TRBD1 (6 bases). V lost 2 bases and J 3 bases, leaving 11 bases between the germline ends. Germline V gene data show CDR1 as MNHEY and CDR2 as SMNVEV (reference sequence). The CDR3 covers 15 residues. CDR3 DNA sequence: TGTGCCAGCAGTTTAATGGCAGGGGTTGGAAACACCATATATTTT. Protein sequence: CASSLMAGVGNTIYF.

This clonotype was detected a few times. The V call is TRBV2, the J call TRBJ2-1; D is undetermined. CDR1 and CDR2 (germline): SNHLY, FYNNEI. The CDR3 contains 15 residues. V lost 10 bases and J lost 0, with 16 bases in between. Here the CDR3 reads CATPYNQSSYNEQFF. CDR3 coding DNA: TGTGCCACCCCGTACAACCAGAGCTCCTACAATGAGCAGTTCTTC.

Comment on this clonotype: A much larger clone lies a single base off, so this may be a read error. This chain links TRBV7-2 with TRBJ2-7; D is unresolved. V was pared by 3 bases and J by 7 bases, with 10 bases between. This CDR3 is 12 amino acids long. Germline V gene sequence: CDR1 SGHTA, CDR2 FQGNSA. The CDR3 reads CASSFGPREQYF. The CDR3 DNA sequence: TGTGCCAGCAGCTTTGGCCCCAGGGAGCAGTACTTC.

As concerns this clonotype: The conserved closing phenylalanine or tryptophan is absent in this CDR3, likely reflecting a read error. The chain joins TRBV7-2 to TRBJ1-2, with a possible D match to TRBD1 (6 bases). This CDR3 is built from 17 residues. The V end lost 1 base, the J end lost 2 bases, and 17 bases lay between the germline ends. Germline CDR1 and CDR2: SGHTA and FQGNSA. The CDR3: CASSLVGTPGANYGYTC. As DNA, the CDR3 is TGTGCCAGCAGCTTAGTGGGGACACCCGGCGCCAACTATGGCTACACCTGC.

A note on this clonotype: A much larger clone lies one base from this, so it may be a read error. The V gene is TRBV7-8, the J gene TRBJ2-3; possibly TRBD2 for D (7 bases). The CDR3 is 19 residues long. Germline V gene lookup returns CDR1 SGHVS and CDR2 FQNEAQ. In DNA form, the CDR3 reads TGTGCCCCTCGAGGGGGGGGGCCTGTTTCCGTCTGGAGGGCAGATGCGCAGTATTTT. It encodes CAPRGGGPVSVWRADAQYF.

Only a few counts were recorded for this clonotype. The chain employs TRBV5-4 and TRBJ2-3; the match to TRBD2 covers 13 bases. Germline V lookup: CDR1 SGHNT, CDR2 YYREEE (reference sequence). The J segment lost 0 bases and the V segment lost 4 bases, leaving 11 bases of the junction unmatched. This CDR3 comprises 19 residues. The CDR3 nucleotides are TGTGCCAGCAGCGACCCGGGAGGACTAGCGGGGGATAGCACAGATACGCAGTATTTT. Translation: CASSDPGGLAGDSTDTQYF. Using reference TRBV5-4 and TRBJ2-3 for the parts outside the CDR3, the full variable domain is ETGVTQSPTHLIKTRGQQVTLRCSSQSGHNTVSWYQQALGQGPQFIFQYYREEENGRGNFPPRFSGLQFPNYSSELNVNALELDDSALYLCASSDPGGLAGDSTDTQYFGPGTRLTVL.

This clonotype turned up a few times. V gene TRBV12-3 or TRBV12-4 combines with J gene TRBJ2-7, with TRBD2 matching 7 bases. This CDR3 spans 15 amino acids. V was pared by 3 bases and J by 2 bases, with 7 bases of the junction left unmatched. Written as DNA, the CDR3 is TGTGCCAGCAGTTTGCTGCAGCGGGGTCCCTACGAGCAGTACTTC. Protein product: CASSLLQRGPYEQYF.

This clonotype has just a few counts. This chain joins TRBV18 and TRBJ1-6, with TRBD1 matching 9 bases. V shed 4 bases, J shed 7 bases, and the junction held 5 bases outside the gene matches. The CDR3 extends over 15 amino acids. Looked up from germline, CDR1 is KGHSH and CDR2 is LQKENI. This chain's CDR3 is CASSLETGGNSPLHF. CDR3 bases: TGTGCCAGCTCACTAGAGACAGGGGGAAATTCACCCCTCCACTTT.

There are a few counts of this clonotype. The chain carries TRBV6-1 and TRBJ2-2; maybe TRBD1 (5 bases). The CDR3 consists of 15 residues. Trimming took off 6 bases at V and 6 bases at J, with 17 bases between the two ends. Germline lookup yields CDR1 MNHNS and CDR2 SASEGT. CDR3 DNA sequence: TGTGCCAGCAGAGAGAAAGGGGTTGTATCCGGGGAGCTGTTTTTT. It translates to CASREKGVVSGELFF.

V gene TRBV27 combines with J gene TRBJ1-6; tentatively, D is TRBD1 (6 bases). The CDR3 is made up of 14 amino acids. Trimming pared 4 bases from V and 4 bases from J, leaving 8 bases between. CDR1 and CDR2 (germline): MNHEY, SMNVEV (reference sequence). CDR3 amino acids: CASSYQGYNSPLHF. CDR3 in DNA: TGTGCCAGCAGTTATCAGGGGTATAATTCACCCCTCCACTTT.

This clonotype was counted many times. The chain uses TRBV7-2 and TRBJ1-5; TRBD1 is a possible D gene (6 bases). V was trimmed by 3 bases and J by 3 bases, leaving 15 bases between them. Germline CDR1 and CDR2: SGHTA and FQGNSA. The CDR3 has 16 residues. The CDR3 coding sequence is TGTGCCAGCAGCTTTTCTCCGGGGGCTTACAATCAGCCCCAGCATTTT. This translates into CASSFSPGAYNQPQHF.

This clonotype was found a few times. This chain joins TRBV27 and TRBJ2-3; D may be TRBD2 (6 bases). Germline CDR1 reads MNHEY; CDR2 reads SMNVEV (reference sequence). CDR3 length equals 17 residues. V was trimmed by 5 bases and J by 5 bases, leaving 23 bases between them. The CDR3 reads CASSPLPGGAKKDTQYF. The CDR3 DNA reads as TGTGCCAGCAGTCCCCTCCCTGGCGGGGCCAAAAAAGATACGCAGTATTTT.

In DNA, the CDR3 is TGTGCCAGCTCGGGCCCCGGAGGGCCGCAAGAGACCCAGTACTTC. Translation: CASSGPGGPQETQYF. V is TRBV18 and J is TRBJ2-5; a possible D gene is TRBD2 (6 bases). V was trimmed by 6 bases and J by 2 bases, leaving 16 bases between them. CDR3 length equals 15 residues. The germline V gene has CDR1 KGHSH and CDR2 LQKENI. The entire variable domain, with the rest obtained from reference TRBV18 and TRBJ2-5, is as follows: NAGVMQNPRHLVRRRGQEARLRCSPMKGHSHVYWYRQLPEEGLKFMVYLQKENIIDESGMPKERFSAEFPKEGPSILRIQQVVRGDSAAYFCASSGPGGPQETQYFGPGTRLLVL.

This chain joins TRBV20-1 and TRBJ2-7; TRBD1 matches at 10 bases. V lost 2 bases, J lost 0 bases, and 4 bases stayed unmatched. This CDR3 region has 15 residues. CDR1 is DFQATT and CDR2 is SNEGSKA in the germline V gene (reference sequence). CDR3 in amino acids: CSARPRDRGSYEQYF. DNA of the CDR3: TGCAGTGCTAGACCCCGGGACAGGGGCTCCTACGAGCAGTACTTC.

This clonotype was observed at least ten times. This chain's CDR3 is CASSLVQYSYEQYF. CDR3 DNA: TGTGCCAGCAGCTTAGTTCAGTACTCCTACGAGCAGTACTTC. V usage is TRBV7-9 and J usage is TRBJ2-7, with D uncertain. The V end was cut by 1 base, the J end by 0 bases, with 7 bases between. This CDR3 has 14 amino acids. Germline values: CDR1 SEHNR, CDR2 FQNEAQ (reference sequence).

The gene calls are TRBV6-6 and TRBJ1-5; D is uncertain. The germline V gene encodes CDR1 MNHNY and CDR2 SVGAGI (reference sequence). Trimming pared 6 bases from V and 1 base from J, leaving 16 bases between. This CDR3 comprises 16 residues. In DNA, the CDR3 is TGTGCCAGCAGCCCACCAACCGGAGGAAGCAATCAGCCCCAGCATTTT. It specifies CASSPPTGGSNQPQHF.

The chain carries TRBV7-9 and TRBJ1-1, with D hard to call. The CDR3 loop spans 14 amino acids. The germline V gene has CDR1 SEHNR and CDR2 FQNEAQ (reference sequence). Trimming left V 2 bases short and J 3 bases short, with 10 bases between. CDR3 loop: CASSLRTSDTEAFF. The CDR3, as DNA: TGTGCCAGCAGCTTACGTACGTCAGACACTGAAGCTTTCTTT.

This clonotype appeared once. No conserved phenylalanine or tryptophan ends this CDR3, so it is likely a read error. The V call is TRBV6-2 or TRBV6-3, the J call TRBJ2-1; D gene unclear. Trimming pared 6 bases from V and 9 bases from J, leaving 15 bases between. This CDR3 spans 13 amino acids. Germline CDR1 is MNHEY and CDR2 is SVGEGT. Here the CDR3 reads CASSLTDSGEQFL. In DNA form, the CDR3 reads TGTGCCAGCAGCCTGACTGACTCGGGTGAGCAGTTCTTA.

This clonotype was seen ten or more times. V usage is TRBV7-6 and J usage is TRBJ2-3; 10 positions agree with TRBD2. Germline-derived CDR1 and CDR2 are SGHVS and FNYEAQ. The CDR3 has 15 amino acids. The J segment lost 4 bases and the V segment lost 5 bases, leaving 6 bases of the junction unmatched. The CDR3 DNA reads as TGTGCCAGCAGCGCCGTCAGCGGGGGGGCAGATACGCAGTATTTT. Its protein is CASSAVSGGADTQYF.

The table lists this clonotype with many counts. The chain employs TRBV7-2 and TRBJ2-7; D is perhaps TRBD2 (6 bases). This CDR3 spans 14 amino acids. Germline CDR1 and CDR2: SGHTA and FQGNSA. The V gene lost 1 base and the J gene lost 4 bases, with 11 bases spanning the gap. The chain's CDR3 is CASSLVRGYYEQYF. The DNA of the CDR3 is TGTGCCAGCAGCTTAGTGCGGGGCTATTACGAGCAGTACTTC.

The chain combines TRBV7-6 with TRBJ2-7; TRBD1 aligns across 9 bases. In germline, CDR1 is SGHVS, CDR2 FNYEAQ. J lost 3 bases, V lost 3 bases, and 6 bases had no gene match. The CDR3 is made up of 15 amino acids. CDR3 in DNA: TGTGCCAGCAGCTTCAGGACAGGGGTAGACTACGAGCAGTACTTC. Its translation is CASSFRTGVDYEQYF. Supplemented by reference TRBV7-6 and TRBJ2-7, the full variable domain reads GAGVSQSPRYKVTKRGQDVALRCDPISGHVSLYWYRQALGQGPEFLTYFNYEAQQDKSGLPNDRFSAERPEGSISTLTIQRTEQRDSAMYRCASSFRTGVDYEQYFGPGTRLTVT.

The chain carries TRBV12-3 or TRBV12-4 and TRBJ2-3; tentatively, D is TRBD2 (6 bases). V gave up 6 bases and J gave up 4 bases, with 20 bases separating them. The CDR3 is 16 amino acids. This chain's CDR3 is CASSPLGRLVADTQYF. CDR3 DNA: TGTGCCAGCAGCCCTCTGGGGAGGTTAGTGGCAGATACGCAGTATTTT.

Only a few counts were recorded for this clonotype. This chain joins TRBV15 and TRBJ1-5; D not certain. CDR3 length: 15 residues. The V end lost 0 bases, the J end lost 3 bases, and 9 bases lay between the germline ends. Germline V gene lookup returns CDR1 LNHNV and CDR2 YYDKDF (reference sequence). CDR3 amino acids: CATSRDRRVNQPQHF. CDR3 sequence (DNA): TGTGCCACCAGCAGAGATCGTCGAGTCAATCAGCCCCAGCATTTT.

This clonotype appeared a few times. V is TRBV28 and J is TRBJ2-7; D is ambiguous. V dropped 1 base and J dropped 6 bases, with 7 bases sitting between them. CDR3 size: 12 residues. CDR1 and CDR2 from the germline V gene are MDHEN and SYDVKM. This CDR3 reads CASSLLWGEQYF. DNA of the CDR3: TGTGCCAGCAGTTTATTGTGGGGCGAGCAGTACTTC. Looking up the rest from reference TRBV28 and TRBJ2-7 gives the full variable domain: DVKVTQSSRYLVKRTGEKVFLECVQDMDHENMFWYRQDPGLGLRLIYFSYDVKMKEKGDIPEGYSVSREKKERFSLILESASTNQTSMYLCASSLLWGEQYFGPGTRLTVT.

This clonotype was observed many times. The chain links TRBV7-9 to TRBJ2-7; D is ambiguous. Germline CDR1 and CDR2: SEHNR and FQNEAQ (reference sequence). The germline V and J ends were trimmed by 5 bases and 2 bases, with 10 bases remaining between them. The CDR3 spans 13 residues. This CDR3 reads CASSHRATYEQYF. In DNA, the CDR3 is TGTGCCAGCAGCCACAGAGCTACCTACGAGCAGTACTTC.